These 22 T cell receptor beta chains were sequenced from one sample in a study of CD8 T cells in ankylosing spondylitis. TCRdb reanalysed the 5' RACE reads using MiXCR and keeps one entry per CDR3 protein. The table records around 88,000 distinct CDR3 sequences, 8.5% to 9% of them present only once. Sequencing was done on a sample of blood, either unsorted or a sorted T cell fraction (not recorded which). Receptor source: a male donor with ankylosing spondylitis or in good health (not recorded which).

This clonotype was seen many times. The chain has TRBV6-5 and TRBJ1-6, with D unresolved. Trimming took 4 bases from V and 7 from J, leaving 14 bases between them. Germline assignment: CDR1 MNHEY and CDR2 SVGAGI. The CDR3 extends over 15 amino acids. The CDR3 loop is CASSSSGVENSPLHF. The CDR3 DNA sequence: TGTGCCAGCAGTTCCAGCGGGGTAGAGAATTCACCCCTCCACTTT.

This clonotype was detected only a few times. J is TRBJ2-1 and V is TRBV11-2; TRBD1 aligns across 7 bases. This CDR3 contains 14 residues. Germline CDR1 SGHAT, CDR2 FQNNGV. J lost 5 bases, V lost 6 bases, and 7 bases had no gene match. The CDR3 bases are TGTGCCAGCAGTCCGGGACAGAGGAACAATGAGCAGTTCTTC. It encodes CASSPGQRNNEQFF.

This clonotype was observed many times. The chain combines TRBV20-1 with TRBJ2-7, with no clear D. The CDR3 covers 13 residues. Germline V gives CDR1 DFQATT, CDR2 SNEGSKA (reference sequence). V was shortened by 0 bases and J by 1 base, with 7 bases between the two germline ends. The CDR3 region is CSARDYDSYEQYF. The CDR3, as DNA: TGCAGTGCTAGAGACTACGATTCCTACGAGCAGTACTTC.

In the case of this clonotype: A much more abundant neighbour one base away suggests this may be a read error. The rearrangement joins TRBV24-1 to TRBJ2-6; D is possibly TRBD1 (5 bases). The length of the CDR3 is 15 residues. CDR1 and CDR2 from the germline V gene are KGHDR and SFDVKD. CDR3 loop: CATSDRLSGANVPTF. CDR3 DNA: TGTGCCACCAGTGACCGACTCTCTGGGGCCAACGTCCCGACTTTC.

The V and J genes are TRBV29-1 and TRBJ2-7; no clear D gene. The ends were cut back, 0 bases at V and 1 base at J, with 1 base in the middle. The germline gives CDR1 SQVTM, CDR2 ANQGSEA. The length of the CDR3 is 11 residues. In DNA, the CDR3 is TGCAGCGTTGAAGAATCCTACGAGCAGTACTTC. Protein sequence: CSVEESYEQYF.

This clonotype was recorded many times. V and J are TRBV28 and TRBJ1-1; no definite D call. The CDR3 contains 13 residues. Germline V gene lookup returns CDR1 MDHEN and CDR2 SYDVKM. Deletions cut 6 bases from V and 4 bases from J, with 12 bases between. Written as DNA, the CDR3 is TGTGCCAGCAGGTCCGGACTGGGCACTGAAGCTTTCTTT. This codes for CASRSGLGTEAFF.

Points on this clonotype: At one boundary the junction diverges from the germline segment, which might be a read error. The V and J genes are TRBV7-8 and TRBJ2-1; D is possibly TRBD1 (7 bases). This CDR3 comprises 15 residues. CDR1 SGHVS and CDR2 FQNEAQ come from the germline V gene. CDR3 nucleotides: TGTGCCAGCAGCTCGGGAGACAGGGATAGAAATGCGCAGTTCTTC. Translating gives CASSSGDRDRNAQFF.

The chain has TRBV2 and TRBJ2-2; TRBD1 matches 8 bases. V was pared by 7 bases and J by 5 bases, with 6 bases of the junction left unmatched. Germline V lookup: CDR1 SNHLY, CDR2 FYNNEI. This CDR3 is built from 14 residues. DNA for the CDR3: TGTGCCAGCAAGGACAGGGTGGGAACCGGGGAGCTGTTTTTT. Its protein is CASKDRVGTGELFF.

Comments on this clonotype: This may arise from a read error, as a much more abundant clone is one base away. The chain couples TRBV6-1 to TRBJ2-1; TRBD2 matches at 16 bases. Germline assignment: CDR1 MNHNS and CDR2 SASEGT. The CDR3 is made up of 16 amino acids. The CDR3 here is CAGRTTGTSGGAAQFF. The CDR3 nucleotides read TGTGCCGGCAGAACCACCGGGACTAGCGGGGGGGCCGCGCAGTTCTTC.

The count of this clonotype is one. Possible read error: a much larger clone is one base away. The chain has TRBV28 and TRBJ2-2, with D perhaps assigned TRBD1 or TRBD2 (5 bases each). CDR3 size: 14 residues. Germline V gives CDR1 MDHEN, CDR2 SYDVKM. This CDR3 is CTSILGGDTGELFF. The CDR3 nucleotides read TGTACCAGCATCCTTGGGGGAGACACCGGGGAGCTGTTTTTT.

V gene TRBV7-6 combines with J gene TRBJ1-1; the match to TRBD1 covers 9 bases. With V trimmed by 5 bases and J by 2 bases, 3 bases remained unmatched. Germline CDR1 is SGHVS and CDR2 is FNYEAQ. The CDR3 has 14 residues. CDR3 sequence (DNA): TGTGCCAGCAGCAAAACAGGGGGCAACACTGAAGCTTTCTTT. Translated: CASSKTGGNTEAFF.

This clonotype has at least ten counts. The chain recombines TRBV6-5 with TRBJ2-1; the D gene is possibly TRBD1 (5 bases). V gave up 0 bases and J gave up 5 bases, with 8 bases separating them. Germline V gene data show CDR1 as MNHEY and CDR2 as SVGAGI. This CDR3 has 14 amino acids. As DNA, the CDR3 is TGTGCCAGCAGTTACTCCCAGGGTAACAATGAGCAGTTCTTC. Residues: CASSYSQGNNEQFF.

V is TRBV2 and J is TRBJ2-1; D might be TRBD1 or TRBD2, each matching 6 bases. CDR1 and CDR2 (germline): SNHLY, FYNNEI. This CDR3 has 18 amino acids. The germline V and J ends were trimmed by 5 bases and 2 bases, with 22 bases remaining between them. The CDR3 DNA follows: TGTGCCAGCAGTACCACGAAGGTCCGAGGGGGGACCTACAATGAGCAGTTCTTC. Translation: CASSTTKVRGGTYNEQFF.

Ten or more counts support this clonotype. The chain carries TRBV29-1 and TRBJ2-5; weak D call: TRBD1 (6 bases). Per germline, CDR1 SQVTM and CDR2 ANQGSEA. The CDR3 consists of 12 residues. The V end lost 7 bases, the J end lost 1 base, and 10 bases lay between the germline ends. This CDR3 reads CSGQGFQETQYF. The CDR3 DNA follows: TGCAGCGGGCAGGGGTTCCAAGAGACCCAGTACTTC. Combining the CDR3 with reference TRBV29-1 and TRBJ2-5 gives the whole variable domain SAVISQKPSRDICQRGTSLTIQCQVDSQVTMMFWYRQQPGQSLTLIATANQGSEATYESGFVIDKFPISRPNLTFSTLTVSNMSPEDSSIYLCSGQGFQETQYFGPGTRLLVL.

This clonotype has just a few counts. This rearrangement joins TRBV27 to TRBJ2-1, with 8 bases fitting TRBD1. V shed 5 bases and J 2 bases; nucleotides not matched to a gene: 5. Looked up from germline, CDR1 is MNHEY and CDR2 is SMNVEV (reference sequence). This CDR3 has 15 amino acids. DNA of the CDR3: TGTGCCAGCAGTATAGGACAGGGACCCTACAATGAGCAGTTCTTC. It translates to CASSIGQGPYNEQFF.

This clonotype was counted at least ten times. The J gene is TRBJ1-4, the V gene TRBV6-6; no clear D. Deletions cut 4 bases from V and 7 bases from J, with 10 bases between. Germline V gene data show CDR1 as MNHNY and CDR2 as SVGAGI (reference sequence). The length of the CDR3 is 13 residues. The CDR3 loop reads CASSWVLSEKLFF. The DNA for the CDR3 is TGTGCCAGCAGTTGGGTTTTGAGTGAAAAACTGTTTTTT.

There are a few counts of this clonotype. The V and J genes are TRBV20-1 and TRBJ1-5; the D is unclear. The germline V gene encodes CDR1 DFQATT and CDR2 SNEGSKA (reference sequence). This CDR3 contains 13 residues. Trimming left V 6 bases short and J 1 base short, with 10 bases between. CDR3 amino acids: CSATAGSNQPQHF. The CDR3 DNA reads TGCAGTGCAACGGCAGGAAGCAATCAGCCCCAGCATTTT.

CDR3 amino acids: CASSYPGRRNEKLFF. The CDR3 nucleotides read TGTGCCAGCAGTTACCCGGGGCGCCGGAATGAAAAACTGTTTTTT. This rearrangement joins TRBV6-5 to TRBJ1-4; weak D call: TRBD1 (5 bases). V was cut by 2 bases and J by 5 bases, with 12 bases left in between. Germline loops: CDR1 MNHEY, CDR2 SVGAGI. There are 15 residues in the CDR3.

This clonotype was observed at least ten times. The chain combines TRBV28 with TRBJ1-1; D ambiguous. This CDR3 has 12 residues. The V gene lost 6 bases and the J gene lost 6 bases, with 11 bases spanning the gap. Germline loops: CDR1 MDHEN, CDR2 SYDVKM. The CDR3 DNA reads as TGTGCCAGCAGCCCGTGGTCAGCTGAAGCTTTCTTT. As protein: CASSPWSAEAFF.

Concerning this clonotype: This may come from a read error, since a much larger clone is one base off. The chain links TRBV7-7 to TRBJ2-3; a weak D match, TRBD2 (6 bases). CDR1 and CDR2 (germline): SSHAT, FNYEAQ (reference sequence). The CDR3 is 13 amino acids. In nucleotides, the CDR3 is TGTGCTAGCGGCACGGACAACACAGATACGCAGTATTTT. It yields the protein CASGTDNTDTQYF.

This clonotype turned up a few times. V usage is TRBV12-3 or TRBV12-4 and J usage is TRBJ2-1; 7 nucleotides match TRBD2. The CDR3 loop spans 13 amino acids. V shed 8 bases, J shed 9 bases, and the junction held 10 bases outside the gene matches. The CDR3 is CASGPGTNVEQFF. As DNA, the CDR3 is TGTGCCAGCGGACCCGGGACTAACGTTGAGCAGTTCTTC.

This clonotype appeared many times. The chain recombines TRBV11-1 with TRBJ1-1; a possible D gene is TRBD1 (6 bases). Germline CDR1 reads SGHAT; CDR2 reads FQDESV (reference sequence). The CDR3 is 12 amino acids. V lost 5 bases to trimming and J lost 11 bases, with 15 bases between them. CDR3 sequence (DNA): TGTGCCAGCAGCGGCGGACAGCCGACTGCTTTCTTT. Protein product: CASSGGQPTAFF.